Each of the 3 T cell receptor beta chains below was sequenced from the same sample in a study of OX40 agonist ivuxolimab in advanced cancers. Repertoires were generated with immunoSEQ multiplex PCR, while TCRdb's copy carries only in-frame clones and drops some. The data hold 55,000 to 70,000 clones, with more than 70% observed a single time. The source material was CD4+ or CD8+ T cells sorted from blood, sampled in a trial of the OX40 agonist ivuxolimab. The origin of the receptors is an adult with an advanced solid tumor such as melanoma, head and neck, liver or kidney cancer.

J is TRBJ2-4 and V is TRBV5-6; a weak D match, TRBD1 (5 bases). Germline CDR1 is SGHDT and CDR2 is YYEEEE. The CDR3 totals 12 residues. Trimming left V 1 base short and J 8 bases short, with 7 bases between. The CDR3 DNA sequence: TGTGCCAGCAGCTTGTCAGGGTACATTCAGTACTTC. Protein product: CASSLSGYIQYF.

The gene calls are TRBV5-6 and TRBJ1-3, with 9 bases aligning to TRBD1. V lost 0 bases to trimming and J lost 8 bases; unmatched junction nucleotides: 3. CDR3 length equals 14 residues. Per the germline V gene, CDR1 is SGHDT and CDR2 is YYEEEE. DNA of the CDR3: TGTGCCAGCAGCTTGGCGACAGGGGGGTACACCATATATTTT. It yields the protein CASSLATGGYTIYF.

The chain is built from TRBV5-4 and TRBJ1-2, with D possibly TRBD1 on 6 matching bases. CDR3 length equals 15 residues. Germline values: CDR1 SGHNT, CDR2 YYREEE (reference sequence). V shed 2 bases and J shed 2 bases, with 13 bases lying between them. The CDR3 loop is CASSFQGPLNYGYTF. CDR3 DNA sequence: TGTGCCAGCAGCTTTCAGGGGCCCCTAAACTATGGCTACACCTTC.